This passage covers 21 T cell receptor beta chains from one sample sequenced in a study of T cells in Graves' hyperthyroidism and ophthalmopathy (dated by TCRdb to the late 2010s). Library prep was done by multiplex PCR. TCRdb records Illumina HiSeq 2000 as the sequencer. The TCR beta CDR3 regions were amplified from RNA transcripts. A first-round RT-PCR of the TCR CDR3 used the HTBI primer set with the Qiagen OneStep RT-PCR kit. TCRdb took the public reads, trimmed them with fastp at Q25, ran MiXCR for clone calling and kept in-frame beta chains. Every distinct CDR3 protein forms one entry, paired with its most common genes and DNA. The sample table records around 350,000 distinct CDR3 sequences; around 16% of these occur just once. Together, the top ten hold 25% to 35% of the sample. Sequenced: blood. The receptors were sampled from a woman aged 18-35 years with Graves' hyperthyroidism that later progressed to Graves' ophthalmopathy.

The chain recombines TRBV11-2 with TRBJ2-1; possible D gene TRBD2, 6 bases. Germline lookup yields CDR1 SGHAT and CDR2 FQNNGV. This CDR3 is built from 16 residues. Trimming cost V 5 bases and J 2 bases, with 16 bases left between them. CDR3 sequence: CASSPGTGRAYNEQFF. The CDR3 bases are TGTGCCAGCAGCCCCGGGACTGGCCGAGCCTACAATGAGCAGTTCTTC.

The chain employs TRBV19 and TRBJ2-2, with D tentatively TRBD1 (6 bases). Germline values: CDR1 LNHDA, CDR2 SQIVND (reference sequence). Trimming removed 3 bases at V and 5 bases at J, with 10 bases between. The CDR3 totals 14 residues. This chain's CDR3 is CASSITGTTGELFF. CDR3 DNA sequence: TGTGCCAGTAGTATTACAGGGACGACCGGGGAGCTGTTTTTT. The whole variable domain, remainder taken from reference TRBV19 and TRBJ2-2, is DGGITQSPKYLFRKEGQNVTLSCEQNLNHDAMYWYRQDPGQGLRLIYYSQIVNDFQKGDIAEGYSVSREKKESFPLTVTSAQKNPTAFYLCASSITGTTGELFFGEGSRLTVL.

This clonotype was seen many times. V and J are TRBV24-1 and TRBJ2-7, with D tentatively TRBD2 (5 bases). V was pared by 5 bases and J by 3 bases, with 22 bases between. Germline CDR1 reads KGHDR; CDR2 reads SFDVKD. The CDR3 contains 17 residues. The CDR3: CATSAIQRTRSYYEQYF. The CDR3 nucleotides are TGTGCCACCAGTGCCATACAGAGAACTAGGTCCTACTACGAGCAGTACTTC.

This clonotype was detected many times. The chain recombines TRBV3-1 with TRBJ2-7; maybe TRBD2 (5 bases). From germline, CDR1 is LGHDT and CDR2 YNNKEL (reference sequence). Deletions cut 0 bases from V and 11 bases from J, with 14 bases between. CDR3 length: 13 amino acids. The chain's CDR3 is CASSQDLTGKEYF. The CDR3 DNA sequence: TGTGCCAGCAGCCAAGATCTCACGGGAAAGGAGTACTTC.

This clonotype was found many times. The rearrangement links TRBV6-5 to TRBJ1-1; 9 nucleotides align to TRBD1. Trimming at V came to 0 bases and at J to 1 base, leaving 3 bases not matched to a gene. This CDR3 is built from 16 residues. CDR1 and CDR2 (germline): MNHEY, SVGAGI. The CDR3 sequence: CASSYSLDRGNTEAFF. In nucleotides, the CDR3 is TGTGCCAGCAGTTACTCCCTGGACAGGGGGAACACTGAAGCTTTCTTT.

The gene calls are TRBV20-1 and TRBJ2-3; D may be TRBD2 (5 bases). The CDR3 is 13 amino acids. Trimming pared 5 bases from V and 4 bases from J, leaving 13 bases between. The germline gives CDR1 DFQATT, CDR2 SNEGSKA (reference sequence). The CDR3, as DNA: TGCAGTGCTGAGGCCGTGGAGGCAGATACGCAGTATTTT. Translation gives CSAEAVEADTQYF.

This clonotype was detected ten times or more. The V gene is TRBV28, the J gene TRBJ2-7, with 7 positions matching TRBD1. With V trimmed by 6 bases and J by 5 bases, 10 bases remained unmatched. The CDR3 length is 14 residues. CDR1 is MDHEN and CDR2 is SYDVKM in the germline V gene. DNA for the CDR3: TGTGCCAGCAGCCCATTAGACAGGGTCGACGAGCAGTACTTC. This sequence encodes CASSPLDRVDEQYF.

This clonotype was counted ten times or more. The genes are TRBV28 and TRBJ2-3, with TRBD2 matching over 10 bases. CDR3 length: 14 residues. CDR1 and CDR2 (germline): MDHEN, SYDVKM. V was pared by 7 bases and J by 4 bases, with 5 bases of the junction left unmatched. The CDR3 region has the DNA TGTGCCAGCACTCGAGCGGGAGGGCCAGATACGCAGTATTTT. Residues: CASTRAGGPDTQYF.

This clonotype was detected a few times. The CDR3 DNA sequence: TGCAGTGCTACCACCGCTCTTCGGACAGGGCTCACTGAAGCTTTCTTT. It encodes CSATTALRTGLTEAFF. The rearrangement links TRBV20-1 to TRBJ1-1; TRBD1 aligns across 8 bases. This CDR3 has 16 amino acids. Germline V CDR1 and CDR2: DFQATT, SNEGSKA (reference sequence). V gave up 4 bases and J gave up 4 bases; unmatched junction bases: 14.

This clonotype was seen repeatedly, ten times or more. This chain uses TRBV28 with TRBJ2-1; perhaps TRBD2 as D (6 bases). Trimming pared 2 bases from V and 6 bases from J, leaving 14 bases between. Germline V gene lookup returns CDR1 MDHEN and CDR2 SYDVKM. The CDR3 contains 15 residues. CDR3 amino acids: CASSLGGKRGNEQFF. For the CDR3, the DNA is TGTGCCAGCAGTTTAGGCGGGAAAAGGGGCAATGAGCAGTTCTTC.

A few counts support this clonotype. The CDR3 loop is CASSPSPGTSGRPDTQYF. The CDR3 DNA follows: TGTGCCAGCTCACCAAGTCCCGGGACTAGCGGGAGACCAGATACGCAGTATTTT. The chain links TRBV18 to TRBJ2-3; 14 nucleotides align to TRBD2. V lost 2 bases, J lost 4 bases, and 8 bases stayed unmatched. Per germline, CDR1 KGHSH and CDR2 LQKENI. The CDR3 extends over 18 amino acids.

Many counts were recorded for this clonotype. The V call is TRBV12-3 or TRBV12-4, the J call TRBJ2-7; D remains unclear. The CDR3 runs 12 residues. V was shortened by 0 bases and J by 6 bases, with 6 bases between the two germline ends. CDR3 protein: CASSLASGEQYF. CDR3 coding DNA: TGTGCCAGCAGTTTAGCGTCGGGCGAGCAGTACTTC.

In its sample, this clonotype was seen many times. The chain recombines TRBV2 with TRBJ2-7; 9 bases are shared with TRBD1. Trimming cost V 7 bases and J 4 bases; bases outside gene matches: 8. This CDR3 is built from 14 residues. The germline gives CDR1 SNHLY, CDR2 FYNNEI. The CDR3 bases are TGTGCCAGCACAACCGGGACAGGGTCGTACGAGCAGTACTTC. Translating gives CASTTGTGSYEQYF.

This clonotype was seen at least ten times. The chain recombines TRBV28 with TRBJ1-4, with 8 bases fitting TRBD1. J was trimmed by 8 bases and V by 3 bases; bases with no gene match: 14. The germline gives CDR1 MDHEN, CDR2 SYDVKM. The CDR3 length is 17 residues. In nucleotides, the CDR3 is TGTGCCAGCAGTTTTGATAGAGACGAGACAGGGGAGGAAAAACTGTTTTTT. Translated, it gives CASSFDRDETGEEKLFF.

The chain uses TRBV6-1 and TRBJ2-1, with a weak D call TRBD1 (6 bases). Germline V CDR1 and CDR2: MNHNS, SASEGT. There are 12 residues in the CDR3. V dropped 6 bases and J dropped 8 bases, with 11 bases sitting between them. The CDR3 protein is CASSSNRDEQFF. DNA for the CDR3: TGTGCCAGCAGCAGTAACAGGGATGAGCAGTTCTTC.

This clonotype was detected many times. The V and J genes are TRBV28 and TRBJ1-4; 9 nucleotides agree with TRBD1. The CDR3 is 16 residues long. J lost 8 bases, V lost 7 bases, and 14 bases had no gene match. CDR1 and CDR2 from the germline V gene are MDHEN and SYDVKM. The CDR3 DNA reads as TGTGCCAGCAAGCTACTCCCGGGACAGGGAGGCGAAAAACTGTTTTTT. It yields the protein CASKLLPGQGGEKLFF.

This clonotype was recorded at least ten times. CDR3 bases: TGTGCCAGCAGTGAATCGGGGGGAGGGTCATACAATGAGCAGTTCTTC. As protein: CASSESGGGSYNEQFF. The chain has TRBV6-1 and TRBJ2-1; 7 bases are a match to TRBD2. CDR3 length: 16 amino acids. The V segment lost 2 bases and the J segment 4 bases; nucleotides outside the gene matches: 8. Germline CDR1 and CDR2: MNHNS and SASEGT.

The genes are TRBV5-4 and TRBJ1-1; TRBD1 might be the D (6 bases). With 3 bases removed from V and 7 bases from J, the gap between germline ends came to 13 bases. The CDR3 is 13 amino acids. The germline CDR1 and CDR2 sequences are SGHNT and YYREEE (reference sequence). The CDR3 here is CASSSTGPDEAFF. The CDR3 region has the DNA TGTGCCAGCAGCTCCACAGGGCCCGATGAAGCTTTCTTT. The whole variable domain, remainder taken from reference TRBV5-4 and TRBJ1-1, is ETGVTQSPTHLIKTRGQQVTLRCSSQSGHNTVSWYQQALGQGPQFIFQYYREEENGRGNFPPRFSGLQFPNYSSELNVNALELDDSALYLCASSSTGPDEAFFGQGTRLTVV.

This clonotype was seen at least ten times. The J gene is TRBJ2-1, the V gene TRBV7-8; 9 bases are a match to TRBD2. The CDR3 consists of 13 residues. Unmatched junction bases numbered 4, after V lost 4 bases and J lost 9 bases. The germline V gene encodes CDR1 SGHVS and CDR2 FQNEAQ. This CDR3 is CASSSAGGPEQFF. CDR3 nucleotides: TGTGCCAGCAGCTCGGCGGGAGGGCCTGAGCAGTTCTTC.

The table lists this clonotype with a few counts. The chain carries TRBV28 and TRBJ2-7, with TRBD2 matching over 12 bases. This CDR3 contains 17 residues. Germline V gene data show CDR1 as MDHEN and CDR2 as SYDVKM. V was clipped by 8 bases and J by 0 bases; unmatched bases: 11. CDR3 coding DNA: TGTGCCAGCTATTCCCCCGGACTAGCGGGGATCTCCTACGAGCAGTACTTC. It specifies CASYSPGLAGISYEQYF. Based on the CDR3 plus reference TRBV28 and TRBJ2-7, the full variable domain is DVKVTQSSRYLVKRTGEKVFLECVQDMDHENMFWYRQDPGLGLRLIYFSYDVKMKEKGDIPEGYSVSREKKERFSLILESASTNQTSMYLCASYSPGLAGISYEQYFGPGTRLTVT.

This clonotype was counted many times. The V and J genes are TRBV6-1 and TRBJ2-7; D gene ambiguous. This CDR3 spans 12 amino acids. Trimming stripped 6 bases from V and 1 base from J, with 7 bases between. Germline V gives CDR1 MNHNS, CDR2 SASEGT. For the CDR3, the DNA is TGTGCCAGCAGACCCGCTTCCTACGAGCAGTACTTC. Amino acids: CASRPASYEQYF.